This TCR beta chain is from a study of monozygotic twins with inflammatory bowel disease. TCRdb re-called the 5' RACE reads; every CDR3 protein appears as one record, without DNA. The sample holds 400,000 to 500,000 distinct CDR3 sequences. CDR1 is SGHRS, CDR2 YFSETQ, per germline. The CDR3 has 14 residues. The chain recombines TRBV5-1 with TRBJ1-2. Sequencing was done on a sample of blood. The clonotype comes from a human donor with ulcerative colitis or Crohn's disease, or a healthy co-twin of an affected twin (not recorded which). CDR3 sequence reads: CASSLDGGDYGYTF. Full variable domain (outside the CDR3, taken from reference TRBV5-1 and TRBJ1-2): KAGVTQTPRYLIKTRGQQVTLSCSPISGHRSVSWYQQTPGQGLQFLFEYFSETQRNKGNFPGRFSGRQFSNSRSEMNVSTLELGDSALYLCASSLDGGDYGYTFGSGTRLTVV.